This T cell receptor beta chain was sequenced during a study of CD8+CD57+ T cells in acquired aplastic anemia. Study context: The average for DNA from sorted CD4+ and CD8+ cells was around 3.4 ug. Study-wide results and limits: Patients shared approximately 30 CD8+ CDR3 sequences with controls.

This CDR3 has 13 amino acids. Germline CDR1 and CDR2: SGHTA and FQGTGA. The ends lost 2 bases at V and 8 bases at J; junction bases unmatched: 1. Genomic DNA constituted the template upon which TCR beta VDJ and CDR3 profiling was performed. TCRdb re-analysed the reads in MiXCR, keeping a single row per CDR3 protein. The data contain approximately 150,000 distinct CDR3 sequences, less than 60% of them singletons. In the case of this clonotype: The antigen is unknown.

Individuals selected for sequencing had exhibited CD8+CD57+ cell expansion on flow cytometry. Everyone among the patients had severe acquired aplastic anemia. Patients were therapy-naive when their blood was sampled. This receptor was taken from a human donor with aplastic anemia. The sample taken for sequencing was sorted CD4+, CD8+, or CD8+CD57+ T cells (not recorded which) from PBMCs. This chain links TRBV7-3 with TRBJ2-1, with 9 bases fitting TRBD2. The CDR3 protein is CASSLAGGHEQFF. Written as DNA, the CDR3 is TGTGCCAGCAGCTTAGCGGGGGGGCATGAGCAGTTCTTC.